This passage covers 8 T cell receptor beta chains from one sample sequenced in a study of cytomegalovirus exposure and HLA in healthy donors. Primers: 60 Vbeta forward and 13 Jbeta reverse. The data were produced by immunoSEQ multiplex PCR, yet TCRdb's version contains in-frame clones alone and is incomplete. This repertoire shows roughly 100,000 clones, roughly 63% found once; its top ten account for more than 5%. The sequencing input was PBMCs. The receptors were gathered from a boy between 10 and 17 years old in good health and CMV-seropositive.

This chain joins TRBV2 and TRBJ1-3; TRBD1 aligns across 8 bases. V dropped 6 bases and J dropped 1; count of bases not matched to a gene: 5. The germline CDR1 and CDR2 sequences are SNHLY and FYNNEI. This CDR3 region has 15 residues. For the CDR3, the DNA is TGTGCCAGCAGCCCGGGACAGGCGTCTGGAAACACCATATATTTT. Amino acid sequence: CASSPGQASGNTIYF.

Only a few counts were recorded for this clone. The same CDR3 also results from other DNA sequences found in this sample. This chain links TRBV7-3 with TRBJ2-3; D gene uncertain. Germline loops: CDR1 SGHTA, CDR2 FQGTGA. Trimming left V 5 bases short and J 0 bases short, with 3 bases between. The CDR3 spans 12 residues. In DNA form, the CDR3 reads TGTGCCAGCAGCCCAAGCACAGATACGCAGTATTTT. This gives the protein CASSPSTDTQYF.

The rearrangement uses TRBV6-5 and TRBJ2-3; the match to TRBD1 covers 8 bases. Losses at the gene ends were 5 bases for V and 11 bases for J; bases not matched to a gene: 3. This CDR3 is 11 amino acids long. The germline V gene encodes CDR1 MNHEY and CDR2 SVGAGI. CDR3 sequence: CASSDRGMQYF. As DNA, the CDR3 is TGTGCCAGCAGTGACAGGGGCATGCAGTATTTT.

Remarks on this clone: This sample includes further DNA sequences coding for the same CDR3. V usage is TRBV6-5 and J usage is TRBJ2-7; D gene uncertain. Germline V lookup: CDR1 MNHEY, CDR2 SVGAGI. This CDR3 has 13 amino acids. V gave up 9 bases and J gave up 4 bases, with 16 bases separating them. CDR3 sequence: CASLRLGSYEQYF. Written as DNA, the CDR3 is TGTGCCAGTCTGAGGCTAGGCAGTTACGAGCAGTACTTC.

A few counts support this clone. V is TRBV30 and J is TRBJ1-2; 7 nucleotides agree with TRBD1. The V gene's germline CDR1 is GTSNPN and CDR2 SVGIG (reference sequence). The CDR3 totals 12 residues. Trimming cost V 5 bases and J 4 bases; bases outside gene matches: 4. CDR3 amino acids: CAWVRGSYGYTF. The CDR3 bases are TGTGCCTGGGTCAGGGGGAGCTATGGCTACACCTTC.

The chain recombines TRBV11-2 with TRBJ2-2; TRBD2 matches at 7 bases. CDR3 size: 15 residues. Germline V gene sequence: CDR1 SGHAT, CDR2 FQNNGV. The V gene end was trimmed by 6 bases and the J gene end by 6 bases; junction bases not matched to a gene: 10. The CDR3 loop reads CASSFLAGESGELFF. The CDR3 bases are TGTGCCAGCAGTTTCCTCGCGGGAGAGTCCGGGGAGCTGTTTTTT. The full variable domain, with the rest looked up from reference TRBV11-2 and TRBJ2-2, is EAGVAQSPRYKIIEKRQSVAFWCNPISGHATLYWYQQILGQGPKLLIQFQNNGVVDDSQLPKDRFSAERLKGVDSTLKIQPAKLEDSAVYLCASSFLAGESGELFFGEGSRLTVL.

This chain joins TRBV9 and TRBJ2-1; D is perhaps TRBD2 (6 bases). V was trimmed by 4 bases and J by 5 bases, leaving 19 bases between them. CDR3 length: 16 amino acids. The germline V gene encodes CDR1 SGDLS and CDR2 YYNGEE. The chain's CDR3 is CASSLRYVAANNEQFF. CDR3 bases: TGTGCCAGCAGCCTCCGATATGTAGCGGCCAACAATGAGCAGTTCTTC.

The chain uses TRBV9 and TRBJ2-5, with 7 nucleotides matching TRBD2. Germline V gene lookup returns CDR1 SGDLS and CDR2 YYNGEE. Unmatched junction bases numbered 7, after V lost 0 bases and J lost 2 bases. This CDR3 contains 16 residues. CDR3: CASSVAAGVGQETQYF. CDR3 bases: TGTGCCAGCAGCGTAGCGGCGGGAGTAGGGCAAGAGACCCAGTACTTC.